This TCR beta chain derives from a study of blood T cells in healthy people across ages. Whole-study findings and limits: Naive T cell percentage and TCR beta diversity correlated strongly.

As regards this clonotype: As yet, its antigen is unknown.

Primed by a sample-barcoded 5' primer and a J-beta primer mix, a second PCR proceeded for about 7 to 12 cycles. Each CDR3 protein is one row after TCRdb ran MiXCR on the 5' RACE reads. The sample contains hundreds of thousands of distinct CDR3 sequences, about half of which appear only once. Isolation of PBMCs gave at least 7 million cells per sample. Sequencing used blood. The receptor's source is a woman aged 55-69 years in good health.

In nucleotides, the CDR3 is TGTGCCAGCAGTCCCCCCAGGGGGCTCGGCTATGGCTACACCTTC. It specifies CASSPPRGLGYGYTF. The chain carries TRBV28 and TRBJ1-2; 8 nucleotides match TRBD1. Unmatched junction bases numbered 9, after V lost 5 bases and J lost 4 bases. The CDR3 consists of 15 residues. From germline, CDR1 is MDHEN and CDR2 SYDVKM.